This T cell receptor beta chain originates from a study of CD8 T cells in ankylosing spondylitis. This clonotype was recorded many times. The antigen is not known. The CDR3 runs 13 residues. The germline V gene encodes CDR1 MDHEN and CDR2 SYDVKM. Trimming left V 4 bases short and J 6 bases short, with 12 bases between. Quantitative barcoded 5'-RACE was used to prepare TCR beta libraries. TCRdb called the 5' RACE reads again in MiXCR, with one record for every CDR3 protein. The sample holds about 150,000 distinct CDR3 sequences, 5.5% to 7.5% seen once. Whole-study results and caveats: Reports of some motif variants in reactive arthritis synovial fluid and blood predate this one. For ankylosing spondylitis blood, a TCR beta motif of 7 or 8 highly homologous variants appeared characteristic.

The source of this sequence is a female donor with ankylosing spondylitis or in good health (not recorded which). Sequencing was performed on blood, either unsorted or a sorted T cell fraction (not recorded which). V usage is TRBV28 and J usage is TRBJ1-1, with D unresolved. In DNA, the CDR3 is TGTGCCAGCAGTTCCCCTTCTCCCCCTGAAGCTTTCTTT. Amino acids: CASSSPSPPEAFF.